The 15 T cell receptor beta chains below were found in one sample sequenced in a study of blood T cell repertoires in COVID-19. Using immunoSEQ multiplex PCR, the repertoire was profiled, and TCRdb retains in-frame clones only, with some absent. Here the sample spans over 400,000 clones, 70% to 90% being singletons. The sequenced material came from peripheral blood. These receptor sequences come from a woman in her twenties or thirties with active or convalescent COVID-19.

This rearrangement joins TRBV18 to TRBJ2-3; 14 bases fit TRBD2. The germline V gene has CDR1 KGHSH and CDR2 LQKENI. The CDR3 loop spans 17 amino acids. Losses at the gene ends were 5 bases for V and 1 base for J; bases not matched to a gene: 5. The CDR3 DNA is TGTGCCAGCTCAGGGGGACTAGCGGGGGATCGCACAGATACGCAGTATTTT. Translated: CASSGGLAGDRTDTQYF.

V usage is TRBV3-1 (or the pseudogene TRBV3-2) and J usage is TRBJ1-2; D unresolved. Germline CDR1 and CDR2: LGHDT and YNNKEL (reference sequence). The CDR3 extends over 12 amino acids. The V gene lost 0 bases and the J gene lost 9 bases, with 8 bases spanning the gap. CDR3 amino acids: CASSQELGSYTF. DNA of the CDR3: TGTGCCAGCAGCCAAGAGCTCGGGAGCTACACCTTC.

The V gene is TRBV12-3 or TRBV12-4, the J gene TRBJ1-5, with D hard to call. Deletions cut 5 bases from V and 7 bases from J, with 12 bases between. CDR3 size: 13 residues. The CDR3 spells CASSRTGKQPQHF. In DNA form, the CDR3 reads TGTGCCAGCAGTCGGACCGGGAAACAGCCCCAGCATTTT.

With regard to this clone: At one boundary the junction diverges from the germline segment, which might be a read error. The chain links TRBV4-1 to TRBJ1-4; maybe TRBD1 (5 bases). The germline gives CDR1 MGHRA, CDR2 YSYEKL. There are 16 residues in the CDR3. The CDR3 nucleotides read TGCGCCAGCAGCGAAGAAGAAGACAGCGTGAATGAAAAACTGTTTTTT. This gives the protein CASSEEEDSVNEKLFF.

The V and J genes are TRBV25-1 and TRBJ2-1, with 9 bases identical to TRBD2. V shed 6 bases, J shed 4 bases, and the junction held 1 base outside the gene matches. Germline CDR1 is MGHDK and CDR2 is SYGVNS. The CDR3 is 13 amino acids. The CDR3 protein is CASRAGGYNEQFF. The CDR3 DNA reads as TGTGCCAGCAGAGCGGGAGGTTACAATGAGCAGTTCTTC.

CDR3 DNA: TGCGCCAGCAGTGTAGCGAACACTGAAGCTTTCTTT. Amino acids: CASSVANTEAFF. The chain couples TRBV10-2 to TRBJ1-1; D is unclear. The length of the CDR3 is 12 residues. Germline lookup yields CDR1 WSHSY and CDR2 SAAADI. With 4 bases removed from V and 1 base from J, the gap between germline ends came to 4 bases.

The gene calls are TRBV4-1 and TRBJ2-1; the D gene is possibly TRBD2 (6 bases). This CDR3 region has 16 residues. V was trimmed by 0 bases and J by 1 base, leaving 10 bases between them. The V gene's germline CDR1 is MGHRA and CDR2 YSYEKL. The CDR3 loop reads CASSQDTSFSYNEQFF. The CDR3 DNA sequence: TGCGCCAGCAGCCAAGACACTAGCTTTTCCTACAATGAGCAGTTCTTC.

The chain is built from TRBV5-4 and TRBJ2-2; 7 bases are a match to TRBD2. The CDR3 has 15 residues. CDR1 and CDR2 from the germline V gene are SGHNT and YYREEE (reference sequence). V shed 0 bases and J 1 base; nucleotides not matched to a gene: 0. The CDR3 region is CASSLGGGNTGELFF. The CDR3 nucleotides are TGTGCCAGCAGCTTGGGCGGGGGGAACACCGGGGAGCTGTTTTTT.

For this clone: This sample also contains other DNA sequences that code for the same CDR3. The chain is built from TRBV19 and TRBJ1-1; D is uncertain. Germline CDR1 reads LNHDA; CDR2 reads SQIVND (reference sequence). This CDR3 has 13 residues. Trimming removed 4 bases from V and 1 base from J, with 7 bases in between. CDR3 nucleotide sequence: TGTGCCAGTAGTACAGGAGGGAACACTGAAGCTTTCTTT. This codes for CASSTGGNTEAFF.

The genes are TRBV11-2 and TRBJ1-6; no clear D. The germline CDR1 and CDR2 sequences are SGHAT and FQNNGV. This CDR3 spans 15 amino acids. Between the trimmed V and J ends, which lost 6 bases and 5 bases, there was a span of 14 bases. CDR3 sequence (DNA): TGTGCCAGCAGGTCCCCGGGGTCGCATAATTCACCCCTCCACTTT. It encodes CASRSPGSHNSPLHF.

The CDR3 is CASSSDTTGLAGEQFF. For the CDR3, the DNA is TGTGCCAGTAGTTCCGACACCACAGGGCTAGCGGGGGAGCAGTTCTTC. This rearrangement joins TRBV19 to TRBJ2-1, with TRBD2 identical over 9 bases. The CDR3 loop spans 16 amino acids. Germline V gives CDR1 LNHDA, CDR2 SQIVND (reference sequence). J was trimmed by 10 bases and V by 5 bases; bases with no gene match: 15.

The chain combines TRBV5-4 with TRBJ2-5; D possibly corresponds to TRBD1 (6 bases). Trimming pared 0 bases from V and 1 base from J, leaving 13 bases between. The germline V gene has CDR1 SGHNT and CDR2 YYREEE (reference sequence). This CDR3 spans 16 amino acids. CDR3 loop: CASSLEAGAIQETQYF. The CDR3, as DNA: TGTGCCAGCAGCTTGGAGGCAGGGGCTATCCAAGAGACCCAGTACTTC.

The rearrangement links TRBV4-2 to TRBJ1-4; TRBD1 is a possible D gene (5 bases). V lost 4 bases to trimming and J lost 5 bases, with 11 bases between them. Germline-derived CDR1 and CDR2 are LGHNA and YNFKEQ. The CDR3 loop spans 14 amino acids. In nucleotides, the CDR3 is TGTGCCAGCAGCCGAGACAGACTAAATGAAAAACTGTTTTTT. Its protein product is CASSRDRLNEKLFF.

This chain connects TRBV7-9 to TRBJ2-1; D is undetermined. Trimming cost V 5 bases and J 15 bases, with 5 bases left between them. The CDR3 has 8 residues. Looked up from germline, CDR1 is SEHNR and CDR2 is FQNEAQ (reference sequence). The CDR3 loop is CASSLSFF. CDR3 bases: TGTGCCAGCAGCCTCTCGTTCTTC.

This chain connects TRBV5-4 to TRBJ2-5; 9 bases align to TRBD1. Per germline, CDR1 SGHNT and CDR2 YYREEE (reference sequence). The CDR3 covers 14 residues. Trimming cost V 4 bases and J 2 bases; bases outside gene matches: 3. The chain's CDR3 is CASSRDRGQETQYF. CDR3 DNA sequence: TGTGCCAGCAGCCGCGACAGGGGGCAAGAGACCCAGTACTTC.